Listed below are T cell receptor beta chains from one sample, sequenced in a study of T cells in Graves' hyperthyroidism and ophthalmopathy. TCRdb re-called the multiplex PCR reads with MiXCR, one entry per CDR3 protein. The data contain 700,000 to 950,000 distinct CDR3 sequences, approximately 36% of them singletons. The sequencing input was blood. These receptors were obtained from a woman in her thirties or forties with Graves' hyperthyroidism. The CDR3 runs from the conserved cysteine through the conserved F or W. A D gene is named only where the DNA matches it firmly. Not every row has a clone size; where given, it reads once, few, many or a size class.

D	J	size	V	DNA	CDR3
TRBD1	TRBJ1-2	few	TRBV28	TGTGCCAGCAGTCCTCAGGGGGCGCAGGACTATGGCTACACCTTC	CASSPQGAQDYGYTF
-	TRBJ1-1	few	TRBV5-1	TGCGCCAGCAGCTTGGGGCAGGTCACCACTGAAGCTTTCTTT	CASSLGQVTTEAFF
TRBD1	TRBJ2-2	once	TRBV9	TGTGCCAGCAGCGTAATAGGACAGGGGATCCCCGGGGAGCTGTTTTTT	CASSVIGQGIPGELFF
TRBD1	TRBJ1-5	many	TRBV19	TGTGCCAGTAGTGAACAGGGGGTAAAGCCCCAGCATTTT	CASSEQGVKPQHF
-	TRBJ2-7	few	TRBV4-1	TGCGCCAGCAGCCAAGATCGGGGAGCCGAGCAGTACTTC	CASSQDRGAEQYF
-	TRBJ1-3	many	TRBV7-9	TGTGCCAGCAGCGAGACCATCTCTGGAAACACCATATATTTT	CASSETISGNTIYF
-	TRBJ1-2	many	TRBV7-2	TGTGCCAGCAGCTTAGAGGCCGTCTATGGCTACACCTTC	CASSLEAVYGYTF
-	TRBJ1-2	few	TRBV20-1	TGCAGTGCAAAAAGGGAGGCCGGCTATGGCTACACCTTC	CSAKREAGYGYTF
-	TRBJ2-5	-	TRBV7-2	TGTGCCAGCAGCAAGCCCGGAGAGACCCAGTACTTC	CASSKPGETQYF
-	TRBJ1-2	once	TRBV6-5	TGTGCCAGCAGTTATCCAGCATCACCGGGACAAGGGTCAGCTAACTATGGCTACACCTTC	CASSYPASPGQGSANYGYTF
TRBD1	TRBJ2-5	-	TRBV24-1	TGTGCCACCAGGGGACAGAGGAAGGTGGAGACCCAGTACTTC	CATRGQRKVETQYF
-	TRBJ1-1	-	TRBV19	TGTGCCAGTAGTATGGCGGGGTTAGCCACTGAAGCTTTCTTT	CASSMAGLATEAFF
TRBD1	TRBJ2-2	-	TRBV24-1	TGTGCCAGCAGTTTACGGGACAGACCAAACACCGGGGAGCTGTTTTTT	CASSLRDRPNTGELFF
-	TRBJ1-4	-	TRBV5-1	TGCGCCAGCAGCTTGGTGGGTTATGCAACTAATGAAAAACTGTTTTTT	CASSLVGYATNEKLFF
-	TRBJ2-7	few	TRBV7-9	TGTGCCAGCAGTTACACAACTTTCCAGGGCGAGAGCTCCTACGAGCAGTACTTC	CASSYTTFQGESSYEQYF
-	TRBJ2-2	-	TRBV6-1	TGTGCCAGCAGCAGGGTCCGGACGGACACCGGGGAGCTGTTTTTT	CASSRVRTDTGELFF
TRBD1	TRBJ2-5	-	TRBV2	TGTGCCAGCAGTGAAGGAGAGAGGGGACAGGTCGATCAAGAGACCCAGTACTTC	CASSEGERGQVDQETQYF
TRBD1	TRBJ1-3	many	TRBV29-1	TGCAGCGTACAAGACAGGGGGTTTGGAAACACCATATATTTT	CSVQDRGFGNTIYF
TRBD2	TRBJ2-5	many	TRBV29-1	TGCAGCGTTAACGGACTAGCGGGAAGCCCTCAGGAAGAGACCCAGTACTTC	CSVNGLAGSPQEETQYF
TRBD1	TRBJ1-1	many	TRBV19	TGTGCCAGTAGCCCGCTGGGACAGGGTCCCCCTGAAGCTTTCTTT	CASSPLGQGPPEAFF
TRBD1	TRBJ1-6	many	TRBV7-2	TGTGCCAGCAGCCTGGACAGGGCAAATTCACCCCTCCACTTT	CASSLDRANSPLHF
TRBD1	TRBJ2-5	-	TRBV27	TGTGCCAGCAGTTTAAGGGGGCTGGGAGCAAGGGAGACCCAGTACTTC	CASSLRGLGARETQYF
-	TRBJ1-5	many	TRBV6-6	TGTGCCAGCAGTGTGGGGGTCAATCAGCCCCAGCATTTT	CASSVGVNQPQHF
-	TRBJ1-2	many	TRBV19	TGTGCCAGTAGTATAATGTCGGATGGCTACACCTTC	CASSIMSDGYTF
TRBD1	TRBJ2-7	many	TRBV19	TGTGCCAGTAGTACAGGGGGCGCGATAAGCCACGAGCAGTACTTC	CASSTGGAISHEQYF
-	TRBJ2-5	-	TRBV6-2/TRBV6-3	TGTGCCGGCGCTCGCTTGTTGTTCGACCAAGAGACCCAGTACTTC	CAGARLLFDQETQYF
-	TRBJ1-1	few	TRBV14	TGTGCCAGCACCAAGACAGGGAACACTGAAGCTTTCTTT	CASTKTGNTEAFF
-	TRBJ2-5	few	TRBV7-2	TGTGCCAGCAGTGATCCGGGTTTGTTGGAGACCCAGTACTTC	CASSDPGLLETQYF
-	TRBJ1-2	many	TRBV20-1	TGCAGTGCTAGCTTGCGGGACATCTATAACTATGGCTACACCTTC	CSASLRDIYNYGYTF
-	TRBJ1-1	-	TRBV6-5	TGTGCCAGCGCTTCACGGGGGACTGAAGCTTTCTTT	CASASRGTEAFF
TRBD1	TRBJ2-7	-	TRBV11-2	TGTGCCAGCAAATCTCTGGGGACAGGGCTGGGAGAGCAGTACTTC	CASKSLGTGLGEQYF
-	TRBJ1-1	many	TRBV6-1	TGTGCCAGCAGTGATGTGCCTGGGGTCACTGAAGCTTTCTTT	CASSDVPGVTEAFF
-	TRBJ1-1	-	TRBV12-3/TRBV12-4	TGTGCCAGCAGTTACAACAGGGATGGGAACACTGAAGCTTTCTTT	CASSYNRDGNTEAFF
TRBD1	TRBJ1-1	few	TRBV6-5	TGTGCCAGCAGCAGACAGGGCACAGCTTTCTTT	CASSRQGTAFF
-	TRBJ1-1	-	TRBV29-1	TGCAGCGTTGTACGGGGTGACACTGAAGCTCTCTTT	CSVVRGDTEALF
TRBD2	TRBJ2-1	-	TRBV20-1	TGCAGTGCTAGAGATCGACTAGCTAGGGGTGAGCAGTTCTTC	CSARDRLARGEQFF
-	TRBJ1-1	few	TRBV4-3	TGCGCCAGCAGCCGTACGACAGGAGAGACTGAAGCTTTCTTT	CASSRTTGETEAFF
-	TRBJ1-6	-	TRBV5-1	TGCGCCAGCAGACAGGAAAATTCACCCCTCCACTTT	CASRQENSPLHF
TRBD1	TRBJ2-7	few	TRBV7-9	TGTGCCAGCAGCTTATATCCCCCCGAGACAGGGTTCTACGAGCAGTACTTC	CASSLYPPETGFYEQYF
TRBD1	TRBJ1-1	-	TRBV20-1	TGCAGTGCCCACCCAGGGGGGAACACTGAAGCTTTCTTT	CSAHPGGNTEAFF
-	TRBJ1-2	many	TRBV29-1	TGCAGCGTTGGTGAGTCAGACCTTCGCACCTTC	CSVGESDLRTF
-	TRBJ1-3	-	TRBV12-3/TRBV12-4	TGTGCCAGCAGTTTTGAGGGAAGCACCATATATTTT	CASSFEGSTIYF
-	TRBJ1-2	-	TRBV28	TGTGCCAGCAGACGTAAAGTGGACAGAACTTACGGCTACACCTTC	CASRRKVDRTYGYTF
TRBD2	TRBJ2-7	-	TRBV7-9	TGTGCCAGCAGGACTAGCGGGGACTCCTACGAGCAGTACTTC	CASRTSGDSYEQYF
-	TRBJ2-1	-	TRBV7-8	TGTGCCAGCAGCTTAGCGTGGGGGATTGAGCAGTTCTTC	CASSLAWGIEQFF
-	TRBJ2-6	-	TRBV10-3	TGTGCCATCCTAGCCGCGGGGTCTGGGGCCAACGTCCTGACTTTC	CAILAAGSGANVLTF
-	TRBJ1-5	-	TRBV19	TGTGCCAGTACCCTAGCGGGGGGCGCCGATCAGCCCCAGCATTTT	CASTLAGGADQPQHF
-	TRBJ2-7	-	TRBV30	TGTGCCTGGAGTGTCGGTCGGGACACCGAGCAGTACTTC	CAWSVGRDTEQYF
-	TRBJ1-2	few	TRBV20-1	TGCAGTGCTAGAGTGGTGGGGCCGGATGGCTACACCTTC	CSARVVGPDGYTF
-	TRBJ2-5	few	TRBV12-3/TRBV12-4	TGTGCCAGCAGTCAAGACAGGACCCAGTACTTC	CASSQDRTQYF
-	TRBJ1-2	-	TRBV28	TGTGCCAGCAGTTCGGGGCAGAAGTATGGCTACACCTTC	CASSSGQKYGYTF
TRBD2	TRBJ2-5	-	TRBV29-1	TGCAGCGTAAGGACTAGCGGAGAGACCCAGTACTTC	CSVRTSGETQYF